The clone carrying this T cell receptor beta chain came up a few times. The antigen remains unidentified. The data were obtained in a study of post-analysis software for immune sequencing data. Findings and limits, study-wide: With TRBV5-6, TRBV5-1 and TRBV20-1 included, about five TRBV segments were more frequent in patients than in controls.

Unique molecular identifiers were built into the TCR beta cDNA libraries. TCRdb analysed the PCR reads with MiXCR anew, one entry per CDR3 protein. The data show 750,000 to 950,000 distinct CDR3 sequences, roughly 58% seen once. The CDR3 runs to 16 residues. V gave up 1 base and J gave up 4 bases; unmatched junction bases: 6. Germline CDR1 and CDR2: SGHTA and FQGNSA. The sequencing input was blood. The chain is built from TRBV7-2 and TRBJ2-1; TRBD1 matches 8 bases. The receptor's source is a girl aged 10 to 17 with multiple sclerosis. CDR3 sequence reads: CASSLVGQGVYNEQFF. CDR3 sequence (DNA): TGTGCCAGCAGCTTAGTAGGACAGGGAGTTTACAATGAGCAGTTCTTC. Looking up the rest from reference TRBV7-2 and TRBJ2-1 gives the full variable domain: GAGVSQSPSNKVTEKGKDVELRCDPISGHTALYWYRQSLGQGLEFLIYFQGNSAPDKSGLPSDRFSAERTGGSVSTLTIQRTQQEDSAVYLCASSLVGQGVYNEQFFGPGTRLTVL.